The rows below give T cell receptor beta chains drawn from one sample of a study of T cells in Graves' hyperthyroidism and ophthalmopathy. Each CDR3 protein gets one entry after TCRdb re-called the multiplex PCR reads with MiXCR. The data hold about 400,000 distinct CDR3 sequences, with 15% observed a single time. The material sequenced was blood. The receptors were gathered from a woman in her 30s with Graves' hyperthyroidism. Both conserved end residues are part of each CDR3. D genes are given only for firm matches. Rows give clone size only sometimes, using once, few, many, or a class for an expanded clone.

14	TRBV7-8	many	TRBJ2-5	.	TGTGCCAGCAGCCCAGGGACACTATCAAAGACCCAGTACTTC	CASSPGTLSKTQYF
12	TRBV2	many	TRBJ2-4	.	TGTGCCAGCAGCGATGACACAAACATTCAGTACTTC	CASSDDTNIQYF
13	TRBV6-1	many	TRBJ1-2	.	TGTGCCAGCAGTGGGCCTGCAAACTATGGCTACACCTTC	CASSGPANYGYTF
11	TRBV2	many	TRBJ2-2	.	TGTGCCAGCAGTATCAGTGGGGAGCTGTTTTTT	CASSISGELFF
14	TRBV5-6	many	TRBJ2-4	.	TGTGCCAGCAGCTTGGTTCTAGCCAAAAACATTCAGTACTTC	CASSLVLAKNIQYF
14	TRBV24-1	.	TRBJ2-1	TRBD1	TGTGCCACCAGTGATTTGCTCAGGGGGCCTGAGCAGTTCTTC	CATSDLLRGPEQFF
17	TRBV9	.	TRBJ2-5	TRBD2	TGTGCCAGCAGCCCAAGTGGGGGACTAGCGGGTCAAGAGACCCAGTACTTC	CASSPSGGLAGQETQYF
15	TRBV12-3/TRBV12-4	many	TRBJ2-7	.	TGTGCCAGCAGTCCGGGAGCTACAGGGAGCTACGAGCAGTACTTC	CASSPGATGSYEQYF
13	TRBV28	.	TRBJ1-2	.	TGTGCCAGCAGTCGCGCCCGGAGCAGTGGCTACACCTTC	CASSRARSSGYTF
14	TRBV7-7	few	TRBJ2-1	TRBD2	TGTGCCAGCAGCCGGAGCGGGAGGGCAGATGAGCAGTTCTTC	CASSRSGRADEQFF
16	TRBV2	.	TRBJ1-6	.	TGTGCCAGCAGTGAAAACGACGGGTCCTATAATTCACCCCTCCACTTT	CASSENDGSYNSPLHF
17	TRBV6-1	few	TRBJ1-2	.	TGTGCCAGCAGTGTCTTGCCTGGGGCAGGGGCAGACGATGGCTACACCTTC	CASSVLPGAGADDGYTF
16	TRBV27	many	TRBJ2-7	.	TGTGCCAGCAGTTCGCTACCGACTAGTACACCCTACGAGCAGTACTTC	CASSSLPTSTPYEQYF
13	TRBV20-1	.	TRBJ1-2	.	TGCAGTGCTAGGGAGACCGTCAACGTGGGCTACACCTTC	CSARETVNVGYTF
17	TRBV3-1	many	TRBJ2-1	TRBD2	TGTGCCAGCAGCCGCGGTGGGCGGGAGGGCCCCTACAATGAGCAGTTCTTC	CASSRGGREGPYNEQFF
13	TRBV7-9	many	TRBJ1-2	TRBD1	TGTGCCAGCAGCTTAGCAGGGGGCCGTGGCTACACCTTC	CASSLAGGRGYTF